Sequencing of this TCR beta chain was carried out in a study of immune evolution from preneoplasia to lung adenocarcinoma. Premalignant or tumor cells were enriched by macro-dissection after pathologic assessment. Profiled with immunoSEQ multiplex PCR; TCRdb holds only in-frame clones, not every one. The sample contains 3,500 to 4,500 clones, 76% of which appear only once. CDR1 is LNHDA and CDR2 is SQIVND in the germline V gene (reference sequence). After removal of 5 bases from V and 0 bases from J, the junction contained 11 bases not matched to a gene. The CDR3 sequence is 18 residues long. The source of this sequence is a person between 60 and 79 years old with lung adenocarcinoma. The V call is TRBV19, the J call TRBJ2-3; 10 bases agree with TRBD1. Sequencing was done on a sample of FFPE lung adenocarcinoma in situ tissue. CDR3 in DNA: TGTGCCAGTAGTCCCTCCCGGACAGGGGGTTTTAGCACAGATACGCAGTATTTT. Amino acid sequence: CASSPSRTGGFSTDTQYF.